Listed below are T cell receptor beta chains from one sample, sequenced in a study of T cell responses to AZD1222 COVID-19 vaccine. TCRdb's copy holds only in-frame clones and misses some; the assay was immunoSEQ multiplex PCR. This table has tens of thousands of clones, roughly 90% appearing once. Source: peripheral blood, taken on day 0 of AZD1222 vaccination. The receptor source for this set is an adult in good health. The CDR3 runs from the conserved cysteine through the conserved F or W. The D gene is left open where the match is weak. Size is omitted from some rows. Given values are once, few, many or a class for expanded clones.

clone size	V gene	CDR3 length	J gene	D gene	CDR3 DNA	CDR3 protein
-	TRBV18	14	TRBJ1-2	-	TGTGCCAGCTCACCAAGCGCAGGGGACTATGGCTACACCTTC	CASSPSAGDYGYTF
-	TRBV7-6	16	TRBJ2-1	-	TGTGCCAGCAGCTTACGGCCGCCGAGCTCCTACAATGAGCAGTTCTTC	CASSLRPPSSYNEQFF
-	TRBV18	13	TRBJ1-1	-	TGTGCCAGCTCACCACGTGTGACAGGAGAAGCTTTCTTT	CASSPRVTGEAFF
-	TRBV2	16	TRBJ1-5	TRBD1	TGTGCCAGCAGAACCGCCGACAGGGATAGCAATCAGCCCCAGCATTTT	CASRTADRDSNQPQHF
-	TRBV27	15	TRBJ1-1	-	TGTGCCAGCAGACGCCCCGGGCAGGGGACTTCCTCGGCTTTCTTT	CASRRPGQGTSSAFF
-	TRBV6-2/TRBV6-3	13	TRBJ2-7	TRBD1	TGTGCCAGCAGTGGGCAGGGGGTTTACGAGCAGTACTTC	CASSGQGVYEQYF
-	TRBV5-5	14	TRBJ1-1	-	TGTGCCAGCAGCCCATCCCAGGGGTACACTGAAGCTTTCTTT	CASSPSQGYTEAFF
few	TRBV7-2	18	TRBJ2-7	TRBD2	TGTGCCAGCATTAACCCCGGGACTAGCGGGAAGAGCTCCTACGAGCAGTACTTC	CASINPGTSGKSSYEQYF
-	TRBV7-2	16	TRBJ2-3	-	TGTGCCAGCAGCCCCCGGGGTAGCGGAATAACAGATACGCAGTATTTT	CASSPRGSGITDTQYF
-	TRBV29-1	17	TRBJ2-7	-	TGCAGCGTCGGTAAGCCTGTCGGGGGCCGCCTCGTTAACGAGCAGTACTTC	CSVGKPVGGRLVNEQYF
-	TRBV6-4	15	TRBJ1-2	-	TGTGCCAGCAGTGAGGGTGGCGGGGCTAACTATGGCTACACCTTC	CASSEGGGANYGYTF
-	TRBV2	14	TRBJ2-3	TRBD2	TGTGCCAACCGACGGGGAGGGGGCACAGATACGCAGTATTTT	CANRRGGGTDTQYF
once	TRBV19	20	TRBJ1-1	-	TGTGCCAGTAGTATTGATTTCCGTGTCTGGGCGGAATGGAGAAACACTGAAGCTTTCTTT	CASSIDFRVWAEWRNTEAFF
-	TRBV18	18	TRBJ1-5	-	TGTGCCAGCTCACCCGAACAATTAACAGGGAGGACCAATCAGCCCCAGCATTTT	CASSPEQLTGRTNQPQHF
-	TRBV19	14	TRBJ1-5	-	TGTGCCAGTAGTATAGGGGCAGGCAATCAGCCCCAGCATTTT	CASSIGAGNQPQHF
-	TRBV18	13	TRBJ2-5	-	TGTGCCAGCTCACCTAAAGTCATCGAGACCCAGTACTTC	CASSPKVIETQYF
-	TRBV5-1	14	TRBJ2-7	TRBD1	TGCGCCAGCGGCCCGGGACAGGGTCTCAACGAGCAGTACTTC	CASGPGQGLNEQYF
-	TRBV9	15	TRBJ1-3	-	TGTGCCAGCAGCGTAGACAGCAACTCTGGAAACACCATATATTTT	CASSVDSNSGNTIYF
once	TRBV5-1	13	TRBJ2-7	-	TGCGCCAGCAGCCCCCTCCGAGCCTACGAGCAGTACTTC	CASSPLRAYEQYF
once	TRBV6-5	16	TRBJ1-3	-	TGTGCCAGCAGTTACTCGGCCAGTGGTTCTGGAAACACCATATATTTT	CASSYSASGSGNTIYF
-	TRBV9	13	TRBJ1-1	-	TGTGCCAGCAGCGGCGGGATGAACACTGAAGCTTTCTTT	CASSGGMNTEAFF
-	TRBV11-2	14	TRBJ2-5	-	TGTGCCAGCAGCTTTTGGTTGAAACAAGAGACCCAGTACTTC	CASSFWLKQETQYF
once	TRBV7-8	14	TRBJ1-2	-	TGTGCCAGCAGCTTAAGGTCAGGGGTTCGTGGCTACACCTTC	CASSLRSGVRGYTF
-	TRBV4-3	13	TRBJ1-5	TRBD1	TGCGCCAGCAGCCTGGACAGGTATCAGCCCCAGCATTTT	CASSLDRYQPQHF
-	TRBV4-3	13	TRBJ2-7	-	TGCGCCAGCAGCCAAGTTCGGGGATACGAGCAGTACTTC	CASSQVRGYEQYF
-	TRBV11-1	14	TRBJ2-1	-	TGTGCCAGCAGCTTAGCAGGGGTGGACAATGAGCAGTTCTTC	CASSLAGVDNEQFF
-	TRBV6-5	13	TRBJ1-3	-	TGTGCCAGCAGTTACAGCCCACGGAACACCATATATTTT	CASSYSPRNTIYF
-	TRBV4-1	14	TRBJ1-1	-	TGCGCCAGCAGCCAAGATGGCAGGGACCCCTCAGCTTTCTTT	CASSQDGRDPSAFF
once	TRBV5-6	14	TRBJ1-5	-	TGTGCCAGCAGCTTCGCAGGGATGCATCAGCCCCAGCATTTT	CASSFAGMHQPQHF
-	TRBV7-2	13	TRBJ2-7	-	TGTGCCAGCAGCTCGCAGGGTCGCGACGAGCAGTACTTC	CASSSQGRDEQYF
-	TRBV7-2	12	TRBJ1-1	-	TGTGCCAGCAGTCCCCTTTACCCTGAAGCTTTCTTT	CASSPLYPEAFF
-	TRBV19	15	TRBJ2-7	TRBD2	TGTGCCAGTACCCCTGGGAGGGCATTTGGAGACGAGCAGTACTTC	CASTPGRAFGDEQYF
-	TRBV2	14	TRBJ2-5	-	TGTGCCAGCGGGTTGGACGGCCTCCAAGAGACCCAGTACTTC	CASGLDGLQETQYF
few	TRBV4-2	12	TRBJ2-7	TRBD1	TGTGCCAGCAGCCAAGATTCAGTTCCACAGGGGTTC	CASSQDSVPQGF
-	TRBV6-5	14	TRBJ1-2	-	TGTGCCAGCAGGGACCCAGGATCTAACTATGGCTACACCTTC	CASRDPGSNYGYTF
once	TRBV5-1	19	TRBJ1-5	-	TGCGCCAGCAGCCCCAACCGGGACCGCCCTGAAGTGGGCAATCAGCCCCAGCATTTT	CASSPNRDRPEVGNQPQHF
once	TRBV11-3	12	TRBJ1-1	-	TGTGCCAGCAGCTTAGATAGGGGTGAAGCTTTCTTT	CASSLDRGEAFF
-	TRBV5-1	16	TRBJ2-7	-	TGCGCCAGCAGCTTGCGGCCGGGAGAGGCAGCCTACGAGCAGTACTTC	CASSLRPGEAAYEQYF
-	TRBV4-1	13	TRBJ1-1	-	TGCGCCAGCAGCCAAGGGGGGTACACTGAAGCTTTCTTT	CASSQGGYTEAFF
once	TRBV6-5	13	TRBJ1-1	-	TGTGCCAGCAGTTCACCCCAGGGCACTGAAGCTTTCTTT	CASSSPQGTEAFF
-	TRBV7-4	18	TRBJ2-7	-	TGTGCCAGCAGCCCCACTACCGGGCTCTTTCCCCCACACTACGAGCAGTACTTC	CASSPTTGLFPPHYEQYF
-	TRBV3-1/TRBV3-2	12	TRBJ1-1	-	TGTGCCAGCAGCCAAGGCAGGGATGAAGCTTTCTTT	CASSQGRDEAFF
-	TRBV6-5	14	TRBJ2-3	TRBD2	TGTGCCAGCAGTCGGACTAGCTTCACAGATACGCAGTATTTT	CASSRTSFTDTQYF
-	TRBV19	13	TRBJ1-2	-	TGTGCCAGTCGTTACGAGGGAAACTATGGCTACACCTTC	CASRYEGNYGYTF
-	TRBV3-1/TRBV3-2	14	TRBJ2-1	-	TGTGCCAGCAGCCTACTGTCGCCTAAGTCTGAGCAGTTCTTC	CASSLLSPKSEQFF
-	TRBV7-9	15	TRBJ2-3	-	TGTGCCAGCAGCTCGGGGCGGACATCGATAGATACGCAGTATTTT	CASSSGRTSIDTQYF
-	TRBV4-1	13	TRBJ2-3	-	TGCGCCAGCAGCCAAGTAGGGGGAGATACGCAGTATTTT	CASSQVGGDTQYF
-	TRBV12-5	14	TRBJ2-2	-	TGTGCTAGTGGTTTCGGGCGGATCACCGGGGAGCTGTTTTTT	CASGFGRITGELFF
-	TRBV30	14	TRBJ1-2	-	TGTGCCTGGAGTCCGAGGTACCCGAACTATGGCTACACCTTC	CAWSPRYPNYGYTF
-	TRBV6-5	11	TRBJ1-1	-	TGTGCCAGTGGCGGGGTCCTTGAAGCTTTCTTT	CASGGVLEAFF
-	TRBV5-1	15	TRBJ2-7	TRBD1	TGCGCCAGCAGCACCTCACGGGACAGCTCCTACGAGCAGTACTTC	CASSTSRDSSYEQYF
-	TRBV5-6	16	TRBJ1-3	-	TGTGCCAGCAGCTCCCGCGCCAGGGGCAGGGGAAACACCATATATTTT	CASSSRARGRGNTIYF
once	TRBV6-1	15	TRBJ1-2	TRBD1	TGTGCCAGCAGTGACACCCTAGAGGGGGCGGATGGCTACACCTTC	CASSDTLEGADGYTF
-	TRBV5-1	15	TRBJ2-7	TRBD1	TGCGCCAGCAGCTTGACCGGGACAGGTGGCTACGAGCAGTACTTC	CASSLTGTGGYEQYF
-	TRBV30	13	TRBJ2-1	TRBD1	TGTGCCTGGAGTGTACGGCTCGGACAGGGTACGTTCTTC	CAWSVRLGQGTFF
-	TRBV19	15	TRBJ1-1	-	TGTGCCAGTAGTATTATTCTGGCGGTGAACACTGAAGCTTTCTTT	CASSIILAVNTEAFF